This TCR beta chain is drawn from a study of OX40 agonist ivuxolimab in advanced cancers. The CDR3 runs to 14 residues. With 3 bases clipped from V and 9 bases from J, the junction kept 7 bases outside the gene matches. CDR1 is SGHKS, CDR2 YYEKEE, per germline (reference sequence). This clone was found a few times. The method was immunoSEQ multiplex PCR; TCRdb's version includes in-frame clones alone and lacks a portion of them. The sample shows 85,000 to 100,000 clones, more than 75% of them seen only once. The specimen comprised CD4+ or CD8+ T cells sorted from blood, sampled in a trial of the OX40 agonist ivuxolimab. This sequence joins TRBV5-5 and TRBJ2-1; TRBD2 aligns across 9 bases. This receptor was identified in an adult with an advanced solid tumor such as melanoma, head and neck, liver or kidney cancer. DNA for the CDR3: TGTGCCAGCAGCTCCCTTCTAGCGGGAAGTGAGCAGTTCTTC. Encoded protein: CASSSLLAGSEQFF.